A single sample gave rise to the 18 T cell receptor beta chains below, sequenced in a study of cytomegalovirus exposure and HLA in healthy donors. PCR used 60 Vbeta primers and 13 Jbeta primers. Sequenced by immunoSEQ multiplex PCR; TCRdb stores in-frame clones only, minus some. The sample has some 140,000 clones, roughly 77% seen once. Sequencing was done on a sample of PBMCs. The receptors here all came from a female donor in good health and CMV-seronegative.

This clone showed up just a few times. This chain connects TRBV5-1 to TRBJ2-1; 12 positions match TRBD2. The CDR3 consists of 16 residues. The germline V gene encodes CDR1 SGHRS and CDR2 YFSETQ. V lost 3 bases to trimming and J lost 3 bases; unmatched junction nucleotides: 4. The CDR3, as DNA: TGCGCCAGCAGCTCGGCTAGCGGGGGGGTCTACAATGAGCAGTTCTTC. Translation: CASSSASGGVYNEQFF.

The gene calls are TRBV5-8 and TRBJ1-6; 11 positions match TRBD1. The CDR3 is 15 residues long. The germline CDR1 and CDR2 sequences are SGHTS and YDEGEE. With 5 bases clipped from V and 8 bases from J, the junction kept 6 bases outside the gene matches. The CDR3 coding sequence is TGTGCCAGCAGGGGAGGACAGGGGGCACATTCACCCCTCCACTTT. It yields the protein CASRGGQGAHSPLHF.

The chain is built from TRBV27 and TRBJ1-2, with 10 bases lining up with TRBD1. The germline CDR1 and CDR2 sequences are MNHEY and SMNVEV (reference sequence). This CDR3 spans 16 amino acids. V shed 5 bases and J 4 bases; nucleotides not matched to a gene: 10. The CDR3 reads CASSLRQGASFYGYTF. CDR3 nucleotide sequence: TGTGCCAGCAGTCTTCGACAGGGGGCAAGCTTCTATGGCTACACCTTC.

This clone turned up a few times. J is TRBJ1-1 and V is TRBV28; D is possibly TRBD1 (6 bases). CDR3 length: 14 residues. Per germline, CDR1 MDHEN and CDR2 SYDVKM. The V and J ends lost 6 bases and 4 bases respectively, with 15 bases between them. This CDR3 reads CASRSSGAGTEAFF. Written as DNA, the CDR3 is TGTGCCAGCAGGTCCTCAGGGGCAGGCACTGAAGCTTTCTTT.

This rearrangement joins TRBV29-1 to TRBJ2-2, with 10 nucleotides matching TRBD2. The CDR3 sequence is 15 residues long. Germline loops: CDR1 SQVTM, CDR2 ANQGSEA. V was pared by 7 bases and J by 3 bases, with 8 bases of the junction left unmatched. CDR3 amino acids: CSAQRGGGYTGELFF. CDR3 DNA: TGCAGCGCCCAGCGGGGGGGAGGTTACACCGGGGAGCTGTTTTTT.

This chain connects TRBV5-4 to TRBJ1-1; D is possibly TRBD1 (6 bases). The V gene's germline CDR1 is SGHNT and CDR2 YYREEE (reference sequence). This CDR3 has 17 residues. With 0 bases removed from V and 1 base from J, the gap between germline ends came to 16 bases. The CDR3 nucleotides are TGTGCCAGCAGCTTGGGAGGGGGGGGGATTTCGAACACTGAAGCTTTCTTT. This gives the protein CASSLGGGGISNTEAFF.

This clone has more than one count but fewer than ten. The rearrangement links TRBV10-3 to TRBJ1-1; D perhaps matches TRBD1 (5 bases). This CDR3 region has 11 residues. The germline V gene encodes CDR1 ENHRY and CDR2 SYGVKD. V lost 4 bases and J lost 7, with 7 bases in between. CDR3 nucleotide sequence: TGTGCCATCAGTGGACAGAATGAAGCTTTCTTT. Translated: CAISGQNEAFF.

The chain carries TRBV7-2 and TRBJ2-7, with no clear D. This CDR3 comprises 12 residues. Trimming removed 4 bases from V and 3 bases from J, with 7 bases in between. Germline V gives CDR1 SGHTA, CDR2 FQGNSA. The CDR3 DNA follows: TGTGCCAGCAGCTCTCAGAACTACGAGCAGTACTTC. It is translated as CASSSQNYEQYF.

The CDR3 here is CASSQDEGTGGYGYTF. In DNA, the CDR3 is TGCGCCAGCAGCCAAGATGAAGGTACAGGGGGTTATGGCTACACCTTC. The V gene is TRBV4-1, the J gene TRBJ1-2, with TRBD1 identical over 8 bases. The trim removed 0 bases at V and 5 bases at J, leaving 8 bases unmatched. Germline V CDR1 and CDR2: MGHRA, YSYEKL. This CDR3 has 16 amino acids.

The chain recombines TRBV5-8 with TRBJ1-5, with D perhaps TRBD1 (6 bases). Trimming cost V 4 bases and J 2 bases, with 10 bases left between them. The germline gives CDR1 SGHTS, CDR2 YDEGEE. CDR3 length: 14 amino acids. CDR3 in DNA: TGTGCCAGCAGCGTGACAGGTCGCAATCAGCCCCAGCATTTT. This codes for CASSVTGRNQPQHF.

CDR3 protein: CASAPPLTGEAFF. CDR3 nucleotide sequence: TGTGCTAGTGCCCCTCCCCTAACAGGTGAAGCTTTCTTT. The chain combines TRBV12-5 with TRBJ1-1; weak D call: TRBD1 (5 bases). The CDR3 consists of 13 residues. Germline assignment: CDR1 LGHNT and CDR2 FRNRAP. The V gene lost 7 bases and the J gene lost 7 bases, with 16 bases spanning the gap.

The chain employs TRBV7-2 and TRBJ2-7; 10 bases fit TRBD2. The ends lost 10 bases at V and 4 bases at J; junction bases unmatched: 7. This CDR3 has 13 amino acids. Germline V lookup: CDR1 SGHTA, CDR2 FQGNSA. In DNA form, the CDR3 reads TGTGCCACCGCAGCGGGAGGGCAATACGAGCAGTACTTC. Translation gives CATAAGGQYEQYF.

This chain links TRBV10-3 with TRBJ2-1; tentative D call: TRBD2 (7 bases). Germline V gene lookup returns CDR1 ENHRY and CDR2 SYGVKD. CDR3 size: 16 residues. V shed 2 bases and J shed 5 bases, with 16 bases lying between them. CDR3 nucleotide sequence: TGTGCCATCAGTGAGATTCCCTGGGGGGGCAACAATGAGCAGTTCTTC. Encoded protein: CAISEIPWGGNNEQFF.

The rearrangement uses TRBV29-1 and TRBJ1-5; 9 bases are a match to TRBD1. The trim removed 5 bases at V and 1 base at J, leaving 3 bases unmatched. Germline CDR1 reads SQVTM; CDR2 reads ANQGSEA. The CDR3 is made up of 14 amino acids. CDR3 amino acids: CSVSTGGSNQPQHF. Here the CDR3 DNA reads TGCAGCGTTTCGACAGGGGGAAGCAATCAGCCCCAGCATTTT.

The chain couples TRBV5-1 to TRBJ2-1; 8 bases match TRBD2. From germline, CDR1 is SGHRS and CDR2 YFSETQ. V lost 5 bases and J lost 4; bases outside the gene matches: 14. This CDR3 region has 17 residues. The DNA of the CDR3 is TGCGCCAGCAGAATATCCCCTTTTAGCGGGAAGTACAATGAGCAGTTCTTC. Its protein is CASRISPFSGKYNEQFF.

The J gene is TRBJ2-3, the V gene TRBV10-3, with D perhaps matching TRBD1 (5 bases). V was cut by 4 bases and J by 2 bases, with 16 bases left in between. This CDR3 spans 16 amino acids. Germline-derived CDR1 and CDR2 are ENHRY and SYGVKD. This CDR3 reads CAISGTRDGITDTQYF. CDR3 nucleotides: TGTGCCATCAGTGGAACCAGGGATGGAATCACAGATACGCAGTATTTT.

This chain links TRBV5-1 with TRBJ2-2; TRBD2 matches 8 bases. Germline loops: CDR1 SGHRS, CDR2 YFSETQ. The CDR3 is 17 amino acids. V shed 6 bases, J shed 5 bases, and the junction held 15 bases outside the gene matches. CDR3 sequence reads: CASIPDGGRLRTGELFF. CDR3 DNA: TGCGCCAGCATTCCGGACGGCGGGAGGCTGAGAACCGGGGAGCTGTTTTTT.

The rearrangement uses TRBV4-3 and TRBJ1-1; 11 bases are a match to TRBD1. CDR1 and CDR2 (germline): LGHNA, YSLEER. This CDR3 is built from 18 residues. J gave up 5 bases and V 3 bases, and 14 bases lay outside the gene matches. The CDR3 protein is CASSQTTYRTGGRTEAFF. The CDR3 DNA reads TGCGCCAGCAGCCAGACTACGTACCGGACAGGGGGCAGGACTGAAGCTTTCTTT.